This TCR beta chain was obtained from a study of identical twins. Carrying unique molecular identifiers, the cDNA also gained a universal primer site through template switching. MiXCR, run by TCRdb on the 5' RACE reads, gives a single entry per CDR3 protein. The sample contains roughly 770,000 distinct CDR3 sequences, 15% to 20% of which appear only once. This clonotype has a count of ten or more. The CDR3 runs to 14 residues. The germline V and J ends were trimmed by 5 bases and 3 bases, with 11 bases remaining between them. The same specimen was also included in a second study, on T cells expressing NK-cell markers.

Sequencing used PBMCs. The sequence was obtained from a woman under 30 in good health. V and J are TRBV12-3 or TRBV12-4 and TRBJ1-5, with D perhaps matching TRBD1 (6 bases). In DNA form, the CDR3 reads TGTGCCAGCAGTGACTACAGGGTCAATCAGCCCCAGCATTTT. It encodes CASSDYRVNQPQHF.